The text below deals with one TCR beta chain. It has no known antigen specificity. No much larger clone is present one base from it, and per-base qualities are unavailable. This sample was taken from a study of human T cells and chemical hapten exposure (dated by TCRdb to the early 2020s). Regarding the complete study: For sensitization, 2% DPC in acetone was applied to a 2 cm by 2 cm area of upper inner arm skin. Blood samples were taken from patients before sensitization (week 0) and then at 2, 6 and about 24 weeks after DPC sensitization. Most of the patients in the cohort were female, and the cohort covered alopecia areata with under or over 50% scalp involvement, alopecia totalis and alopecia universalis. Libraries were pooled for sequencing, and per-sample TCR yields varied mainly because of small differences in library volumes within the pool. Patients additionally received weekly therapeutic DPC doses to the scalp throughout the roughly 24-week study period. Patch testing was performed on the upper back with Finn chambers containing 0.01% DPC, and the patch tests were scored after 6 days according to International Contact Dermatitis Research Group standards. Blood for TCR sequencing was provided by twenty-nine alopecia patients at one to four time points (pre-sensitization, 2, 6 and 24 weeks). In alopecia patients, the study followed how the peripheral blood TCR repertoire changed in vivo over primary and secondary sensitization to diphenylcyclopropenone (DPC), a hapten. The paper's findings and limits, for the study overall: DPC sensitization did not change how many TCRs were above 1 in 1000 frequency, and no evidence was found of alterations in global repertoire structure. Patch test score was positively correlated with the number of PT1 expanded TCRs, with significance at thresholds 8, 16 and 32 but not at 4. Expanded TCRs formed significantly more large CDR3 similarity clusters than pre-sensitization or healthy control sets, consistent with antigen-driven responses. After repeated subsampling, changes were observed in the strength of the expansion versus patch-test correlation and in the threshold at which the correlation became significant. Alopecia, a presumed autoimmune disease, was present in all patients, so the immune response of the patients might differ from that of healthy individuals.

Libraries were prepared through RACE. The listed sequencing device is NextSeq 500. Library preparation attached unique molecular identifiers to individual cDNA molecules for quantitative, reproducible TCR counting. Both TCR alpha and TCR beta chains were sequenced from each blood RNA sample. The paper's data handling went like this. A median of roughly 98,000 TCRs per sample was observed, with a range of 23,224 to 690,600. The Decombinator software suite was used to annotate the V, J and CDR3 of the TCR reads. To make PS versus PT1 abundance plots, every sample was subsampled to the same number of TCRs (28,000). Expanded TCRs were defined as absent before sensitization and observed at least eight times at the 2-week time point. TCRdb handled the public reads itself, with Q25 trimming in fastp and clone calling in MiXCR, and kept productive beta chains. Merged by CDR3 protein, the rows form single entries marked with the most common genes and DNA. It is TCRdb's table, rather than the study itself, that gives the V and J calls and clone size. This sample is represented by 95,000 to 150,000 distinct CDR3 sequences; roughly 15% of them were singletons. About 0.85% of the sample belongs to the ten largest clones.

Deletion took 4 bases off V and 4 bases off J, with a span of 16 bases between the germline ends. Measured from the cysteine to the phenylalanine, the CDR3 is 16 residues long. The CDR3 DNA has 48 bases and is translated from base 1. The germline V gene specifies MDHEN as CDR1 and SYDVKM as CDR2. The time point label on this specimen signifies: patch test 1, 2 weeks after DPC sensitization. The sample's treatment or condition label is to be understood as: therapeutic diphenylcyclopropenone sensitization with weekly scalp DPC. Blood at each patch-test visit was drawn before the patch test was applied. Patients were eligible if aged 18 to 70, diagnosed with alopecia and judged suitable for DPC therapy, and pregnant patients were excluded. Total RNA was extracted from unfractionated whole blood that had been collected in Tempus Blood RNA tubes.

The sequence joins TRBV28 to TRBJ2-2; no D gene call is confident. Material: whole blood, obtained in connection with sensitization to the hapten diphenylcyclopropenone (DPC). The receptor comes from a man aged 18 to 30 with alopecia areata. Some clones in this sample may be carry-over from other donors' samples. The DNA sequence reads TGTGCCAGCAGTTCCTTAGGGCAGGATTTCACCGGGGAGCTGTTTTTT. It translates as CASSSLGQDFTGELFF. The full variable domain, completed from the reference TRBV28 and TRBJ2-2 proteins outside the CDR3, reads DVKVTQSSRYLVKRTGEKVFLECVQDMDHENMFWYRQDPGLGLRLIYFSYDVKMKEKGDIPEGYSVSREKKERFSLILESASTNQTSMYLCASSSLGQDFTGELFFGEGSRLTVL.